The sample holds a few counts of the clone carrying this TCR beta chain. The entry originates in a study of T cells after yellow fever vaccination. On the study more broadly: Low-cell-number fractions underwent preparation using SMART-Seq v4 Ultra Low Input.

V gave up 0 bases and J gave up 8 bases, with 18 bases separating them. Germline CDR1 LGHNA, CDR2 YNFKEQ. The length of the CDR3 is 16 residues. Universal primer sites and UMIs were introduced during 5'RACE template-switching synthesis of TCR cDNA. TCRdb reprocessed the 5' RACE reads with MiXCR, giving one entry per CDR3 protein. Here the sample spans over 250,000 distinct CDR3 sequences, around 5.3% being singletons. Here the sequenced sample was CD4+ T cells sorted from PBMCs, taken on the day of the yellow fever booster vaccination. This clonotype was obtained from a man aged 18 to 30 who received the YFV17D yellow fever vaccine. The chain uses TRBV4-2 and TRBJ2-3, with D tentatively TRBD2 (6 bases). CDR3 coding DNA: TGTGCCAGCAGCCAAGAGGGAATCTCTGCCGGGAGTACGCAGTATTTT. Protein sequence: CASSQEGISAGSTQYF.